The clone carrying this T cell receptor beta chain was seen many times. As yet, its antigen is unknown. Germline loops: CDR1 SNHLY, CDR2 FYNNEI. Trimming cost V 9 bases and J 2 bases; bases outside gene matches: 4. The CDR3 is made up of 15 amino acids. Building of the TCR beta libraries involved iRepertoire HTBI primers and Arm-PCR of CDR3 regions. TCRdb recomputed calls from the multiplex PCR reads with MiXCR, one row per CDR3 protein. The sample has some 350,000 distinct CDR3 sequences, 15% to 20% seen once. The sample's time point: newly diagnosed GD, antithyroid drugs for less than 3 months. The authors made the TCR library using RNA they extracted from PBMCs. The patients were enrolled through endocrinology in Xi'an, China. The source of the sample is a study of regulatory T cells in long-lasting Graves disease. Study outcomes and limitations: New patients shared 1,000 or so public clonotypes, and persistent patients shared more, with under 3,000. Gene preferences differed: TRBV28, TRBJ1-2, TRBJ2-5 in persistent cases.

This sample was shared with a second study, whose subject was T cells in Graves' hyperthyroidism and ophthalmopathy. From that report: The primer set for the first-round RT-PCR of the TCR CDR3 was HTBI.

The sequence was collected from a woman aged 18 to 35 with Graves disease. The sequencing here drew on peripheral blood mononuclear cells (PBMCs), taken at new diagnosis, from a patient treated with antithyroid drugs. The V and J genes are TRBV2 and TRBJ2-1; TRBD2 matches 13 bases. The CDR3 DNA sequence: TGTGCCAGGCAGACTAGCGGGGGGACCTACAATGAGCAGTTCTTC. Encoded protein: CARQTSGGTYNEQFF.